This is a list of T cell receptor beta chains from one sample in a study of T cell responses to AZD1222 COVID-19 vaccine. The protocol was immunoSEQ multiplex PCR, while the TCRdb copy is restricted to in-frame clones and leaves out a portion. The profile shows approximately 80,000 clones, roughly 85% of them singletons. Sequences were derived from peripheral blood, sampled 28 days after the second AZD1222 dose. These receptors were obtained from an adult who received the AZD1222 COVID-19 vaccine. Each CDR3 is given with its conserved first and last residue. Fields, in order: D gene, V gene, CDR3 length, J gene, clone size, CDR3 protein, CDR3 DNA. A D gene is named only where the DNA matches it firmly. Some rows have no size entry. The others give once, few or many, or a class for an expanded clone.

D gene: TRBD2
V gene: TRBV6-6
CDR3 length: 16
J gene: TRBJ2-3
clone size: -
CDR3 protein: CASSYSKAGVTDTQYF
CDR3 DNA: TGTGCCAGCAGTTACTCGAAAGCGGGGGTAACAGATACGCAGTATTTT

D gene: TRBD1
V gene: TRBV28
CDR3 length: 14
J gene: TRBJ2-7
clone size: -
CDR3 protein: CASSSTGGRYEQYF
CDR3 DNA: TGTGCCAGCAGTTCGACAGGGGGCCGGTACGAGCAGTACTTC

D gene: -
V gene: TRBV6-5
CDR3 length: 12
J gene: TRBJ1-1
clone size: -
CDR3 protein: CASSYPNTEAFF
CDR3 DNA: TGTGCCAGCAGTTACCCGAACACTGAAGCTTTCTTT

D gene: TRBD2
V gene: TRBV5-1
CDR3 length: 14
J gene: TRBJ2-1
clone size: -
CDR3 protein: CASSSGTSDNEQFF
CDR3 DNA: TGCGCCAGCAGCTCCGGGACTAGCGACAATGAGCAGTTCTTC

D gene: TRBD1
V gene: TRBV18
CDR3 length: 15
J gene: TRBJ1-6
clone size: once
CDR3 protein: CASSPQGQLNSPLHF
CDR3 DNA: TGTGCCAGCTCACCACAGGGACAGCTCAATTCACCCCTCCACTTT

D gene: -
V gene: TRBV5-1
CDR3 length: 13
J gene: TRBJ2-5
clone size: -
CDR3 protein: CASSHSGKETQYF
CDR3 DNA: TGCGCCAGCAGCCATAGCGGAAAAGAGACCCAGTACTTC

D gene: TRBD2
V gene: TRBV4-2
CDR3 length: 17
J gene: TRBJ2-7
clone size: -
CDR3 protein: CASSQGRLAGVGYEQYF
CDR3 DNA: TGTGCCAGCAGCCAAGGGAGGCTAGCGGGAGTGGGGTACGAGCAGTACTTC

D gene: TRBD1
V gene: TRBV27
CDR3 length: 15
J gene: TRBJ2-7
clone size: -
CDR3 protein: CASSAPDRGVYEQYF
CDR3 DNA: TGTGCCAGCAGTGCCCCTGACAGGGGGGTCTACGAGCAGTACTTC

D gene: TRBD1
V gene: TRBV5-1
CDR3 length: 15
J gene: TRBJ2-7
clone size: -
CDR3 protein: CASSLGPGQGYEQYF
CDR3 DNA: TGCGCCAGCAGCTTGGGGCCGGGACAGGGCTACGAGCAGTACTTC

D gene: -
V gene: TRBV6-2/TRBV6-3
CDR3 length: 15
J gene: TRBJ2-6
clone size: few
CDR3 protein: CASSYFSSGANVLTF
CDR3 DNA: TGTGCCAGCAGTTACTTTAGCTCTGGGGCCAACGTCCTGACTTTC

D gene: -
V gene: TRBV9
CDR3 length: 17
J gene: TRBJ2-1
clone size: -
CDR3 protein: CASSVNPGGSSYNEQFF
CDR3 DNA: TGTGCCAGCAGCGTGAACCCAGGGGGGAGCTCCTACAATGAGCAGTTCTTC

D gene: -
V gene: TRBV6-4
CDR3 length: 14
J gene: TRBJ2-3
clone size: -
CDR3 protein: CASSVTGPPDTQYF
CDR3 DNA: TGTGCCAGCAGTGTCACAGGCCCCCCAGATACGCAGTATTTT

D gene: -
V gene: TRBV7-2
CDR3 length: 16
J gene: TRBJ1-2
clone size: -
CDR3 protein: CASSLVSGSPNYGYTF
CDR3 DNA: TGTGCCAGCAGCTTAGTTTCGGGGTCTCCTAACTATGGCTACACCTTC

D gene: -
V gene: TRBV11-2
CDR3 length: 14
J gene: TRBJ2-1
clone size: -
CDR3 protein: CASSSSNQDNEQFF
CDR3 DNA: TGTGCCAGCAGCTCAAGCAATCAGGACAATGAGCAGTTCTTC

D gene: TRBD2
V gene: TRBV24-1
CDR3 length: 14
J gene: TRBJ2-1
clone size: once
CDR3 protein: CATSDLAGGGEQFF
CDR3 DNA: TGTGCCACCAGTGATCTCGCCGGGGGGGGTGAGCAGTTCTTC

D gene: TRBD2
V gene: TRBV13
CDR3 length: 13
J gene: TRBJ2-7
clone size: -
CDR3 protein: CASSPGGAYEQYF
CDR3 DNA: TGTGCCAGCAGCCCGGGGGGGGCCTACGAGCAGTACTTC

D gene: -
V gene: TRBV5-4
CDR3 length: 15
J gene: TRBJ1-3
clone size: -
CDR3 protein: CASSFEVADGNTIYF
CDR3 DNA: TGTGCCAGCAGCTTTGAGGTGGCAGACGGAAACACCATATATTTT